The source of this TCR beta chain is a study of shared clonotypes between healthy human individuals. Study-level results: Naive CD4 clonotypes overlapped across several donors at roughly 5.1%.

As originally analysed: ImmunoSEQ yielded junction-only sequences lacking quality scores, so filtering differed. The method was immunoSEQ multiplex PCR; TCRdb's version includes in-frame clones alone and lacks a portion of them. The DNA was the basis for D and trimming; V, J and clone size are from that table. The table lists around 1.9 million clones, 80% to 95% of them singletons. Germline V CDR1 and CDR2: SEHNR, FQNEAQ (reference sequence). V lost 3 bases and J lost 5, with 11 bases in between. The CDR3 is made up of 13 amino acids. CD8 cells classed as naive were CD45RO-negative and positively selected for CCR7, excluding terminally differentiated effector memory CD45RA+ cells. Free of recent acute infections or vaccinations, the donors were healthy HIV-negative adults. The donors, all of them Caucasian adults, lived in Nashville, Tennessee. As to this clone: Its antigen is currently unknown.

The rearrangement links TRBV7-9 to TRBJ2-7; D is unclear. Sequences were obtained from naive CD8+ T cells from PBMCs. This receptor was obtained from a man aged 18 to 30 in good health. Some clones in this sample may be carry-over from other donors' samples. The DNA of the CDR3 is TGTGCCAGCAGCTTTTTATCGCCCCACGAGCAGTACTTC. Its protein product is CASSFLSPHEQYF.